The subject of this entry is one T cell receptor beta chain. The CDR3 extends over 15 amino acids. From germline, CDR1 is SEHNR and CDR2 FQNEAQ (reference sequence). Trimming took 0 bases from V and 9 from J; bases not matched to a gene: 11. The data are from a study of technical replicates of blood from a handful of donors. The assay was immunoSEQ multiplex PCR, and TCRdb's table has in-frame clones only and misses some. The sample has tens of thousands of clones, roughly 88% seen once. The clonotype was recovered from a human donor in good health. Some clones in this sample may be carry-over from other donors' samples. Sequencing input: PBMCs. This sequence joins TRBV7-9 and TRBJ2-7; 7 bases are a match to TRBD1. The CDR3 DNA reads TGTGCCAGCAGCTTAGCGGGGACAGCCCCTACTGGGCAGTACTTC. Its translation: CASSLAGTAPTGQYF.